This T cell receptor beta chain was sequenced in a study of cytomegalovirus exposure and HLA in healthy donors. Study-wide findings and caveats: An analysis done earlier found most TCR beta V segments productive about 90% or about 30% of the time. TCR beta chains numbering some 160 were designated cytomegalovirus-associated.

The PCR contained 60 Vbeta and 13 Jbeta primers. Assay: immunoSEQ multiplex PCR; the TCRdb copy retains only in-frame clones and omits some. This repertoire shows about 220,000 clones, approximately 82% found once; its top ten account for 0.55% to 0.75%. This clone was observed a few times. Its specificity is unknown. Sequencing was performed on PBMCs. This TCR was recovered from a man between 18 and 29 years old in good health and CMV-seronegative.

DNA for the CDR3: TGTGCCAGCAGGGGGAGTCTAGCGGGAGAGGGGATATCCTACGAGCAGTACTTC. This translates into CASRGSLAGEGISYEQYF. This chain links TRBV11-2 with TRBJ2-7; 10 positions agree with TRBD2. Germline loops: CDR1 SGHAT, CDR2 FQNNGV. The CDR3 length is 18 residues. J lost 1 base, V lost 6 bases, and 15 bases had no gene match.